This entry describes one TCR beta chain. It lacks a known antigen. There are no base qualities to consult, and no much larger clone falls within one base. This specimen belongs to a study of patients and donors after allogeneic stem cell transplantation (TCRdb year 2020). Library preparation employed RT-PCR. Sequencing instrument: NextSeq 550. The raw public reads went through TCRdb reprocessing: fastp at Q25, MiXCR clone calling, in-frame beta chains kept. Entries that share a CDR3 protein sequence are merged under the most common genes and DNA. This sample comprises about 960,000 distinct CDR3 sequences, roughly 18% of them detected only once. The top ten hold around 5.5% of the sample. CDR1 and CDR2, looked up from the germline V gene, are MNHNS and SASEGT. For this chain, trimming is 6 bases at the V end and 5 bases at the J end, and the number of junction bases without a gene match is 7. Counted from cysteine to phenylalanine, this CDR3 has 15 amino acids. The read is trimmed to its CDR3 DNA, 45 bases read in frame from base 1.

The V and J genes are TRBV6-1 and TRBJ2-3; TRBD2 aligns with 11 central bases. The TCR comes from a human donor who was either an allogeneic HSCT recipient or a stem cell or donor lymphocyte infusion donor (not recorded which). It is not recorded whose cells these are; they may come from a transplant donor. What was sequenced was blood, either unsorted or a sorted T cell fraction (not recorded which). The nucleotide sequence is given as TGTGCCAGCAGGAGTAGCGGGGGGGCAGGAGATACGCAGTATTTT. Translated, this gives CASRSSGGAGDTQYF.